The entry below gives a single TCR beta chain sequence along with its context. The antigen it recognizes is unknown. Nothing much larger sits one base from this clone, and base qualities are not available. Via the germline V gene, CDR1 is MNHNS and CDR2 SASEGT. The CDR3 contains 13 residues, cysteine and phenylalanine counted. Only the CDR3 portion is preserved as DNA: 39 bases, with reading frame beginning at the first base. V sheds 4 bases and J sheds 3 bases, leaving 10 bases between their ends. This entry belongs to a study of shared clonotypes between healthy human individuals (dated by TCRdb to 2018 to 2020). Study-wide context: The cohort comprised a couple of women and a few men aged 18 to 49 years. For each donor, CD4 naive and CD4 memory were each given three plates, CD8 naive was given two plates, and CD8 memory was given one plate. Blood TCR repertoires of about 5 healthy adults were deeply sequenced to estimate repertoire size and the extent of clonotype sharing between individuals. To increase sequencing depth and limit assay-specific biases, different laboratories used diverse techniques to prepare libraries and sequence TCR repertoires. Each donor's leukapheresis produced roughly between about 0.9 and 9.5 billion PBMCs. What the work shows at the level of the full study, not this receptor alone: Based on pairwise subsampling, the degree of clonotype sharing among donors was expected to be affected by sequencing depth. Clonotypes shared by all four sorted-subset donors showed higher generation probabilities than non-shared clonotypes. Roughly 5% of naive CD4, 3.5% of naive CD8, roughly 2.4% of memory CD4, and less than 0.45% of memory CD8 clonotypes were shared across several donors. Naive subsets generally had larger estimated clonotype richness than memory subsets did. Sampling was restricted to blood, and TCR repertoires in tissues likely differ from the TCR repertoires found in blood. Even with the large sequencing depth, rarefaction of the sorted-subset datasets indicated that sequencing was incomplete. The small number of donors limited the genetic and exposure-history diversity represented.

TCR CDR3 regions were amplified from genomic DNA by multiplex PCR using the deep immunoSEQ assay. For each cell subset, the extracted genomic DNA was distributed evenly across all wells of several immunoSEQ 96-well plates, and each plate served as one replicate. Each replicate PCR for sorted subsets received about 0.2 ug genomic DNA, equal to roughly 29,000 T cell genomes. The purified libraries were quantified using a Qubit 3.0 fluorometer, sized with a Bioanalyzer 2100, and then quantified again using the KAPA Library Quantification kit. A separate single-read 150-cycle Illumina NextSeq 550 flow cell was used to sequence each immunoSEQ 96-well plate. The study's own analysis went as follows. The immunoSEQ output contained only junctional sequences without quality scores, so filtering could not match that applied to full-length reads. Sequences were annotated with PyIR, a Python wrapper for IgBLAST v1.9, and V/J genes and CDR3 were assigned using IMGT germline references. Reads were removed for weak V/J assignments (E-value above 1e-6), missing CDR3, stop codons, out-of-frame junctions, or ambiguous translated residues. V3J clonotypes were defined as sequences sharing an identical inferred V gene, J gene, and CDR3 amino acid sequence. To compute the percentage overlap between repertoires, the number of shared unique clonotypes was divided by the size of the smaller repertoire. Richness of each repertoire was evaluated using RTK rarefaction, the Chao1 estimator, and Recon v2.1 estimates of unobserved clonotypes. For all TCRbeta clonotypes obtained by the gDNA method from a handful of donors, generation probabilities were computed with OLGA. In TCRdb, the immuneACCESS table is reduced to in-frame sequences with V and J assigned. These tables do not hold every clone; where another copy was compared, an unresolved V gene accounts for under half, and the others remain unexplained. From that table come the V and J calls and clone size; the DNA was used to work out D and trimming. In all, the sample holds some 2,100,000 clones, and 85% to 95% of those were seen once. Approximately 1.7% of the sample comes from the top ten.

CD8 naive samples consisted of CD45RO-negative cells that were positively selected for CCR7, yielding a CD45RA+CCR7+ population without TemRA cells. Donors were healthy HIV-negative adults with no recently reported acute infections or vaccinations. Every donor was a Caucasian adult living in Nashville, Tennessee, USA. Blood was collected by leukapheresis, and PBMCs were isolated by Ficoll-Histopaque density gradient centrifugation and then cryopreserved in liquid nitrogen vapor phase. Analytical flow cytometry was used to check the purity and quantity of each magnetically sorted T cell population. Each sorted fraction had its genomic DNA isolated and then quantified by UV absorbance on a Nanodrop 2000c.

The sample consisted of naive CD8+ T cells from PBMCs. This specimen's cell subset or site label, interpreted: CD45RA+CCR7+. The sequence was obtained from a man younger than 30 in good health. Some clones in this sample may be carry-over from other donors' samples. The chain is made from TRBV6-1 and TRBJ2-7; the D gene is not confidently resolved. The CDR3 protein is CASSARTNYEQYF. The DNA is TGTGCCAGCAGTGCGAGAACTAACTACGAGCAGTACTTC.